Included here is one TCR beta chain sequence, with context. Assay used: immunoSEQ multiplex PCR; TCRdb lists only in-frame clones, some missing. The sample has about 92,000 clones; around nine tenths are singletons. Trimming stripped 6 bases from V and 5 bases from J, with 14 bases between. The CDR3 extends over 13 amino acids. The germline V gene encodes CDR1 MNHNY and CDR2 SVGAGI (reference sequence). The data belong to a study of OX40 agonist ivuxolimab in advanced cancers. Study-wide background: Patients in dose escalation had liver, melanoma, kidney or head and neck cancers. Among those enrolled, mean age was about 62 years (range about 23 to 79) and over 70% were male.

Material: CD4+ or CD8+ T cells sorted from blood, obtained in a trial of the OX40 agonist ivuxolimab. The rearrangement uses TRBV6-6 and TRBJ2-7, with a tentative D call TRBD2 (5 bases). The receptor comes from an adult with an advanced solid tumor such as melanoma, head and neck, liver or kidney cancer. This CDR3 is CASRLETVDEQYF. The CDR3 bases are TGTGCCAGCAGACTAGAAACCGTGGACGAGCAGTACTTC.